The rows below give T cell receptor beta chains drawn from one sample of a study of T cell repertoires in ileal Crohn's disease. Sequencing used immunoSEQ multiplex PCR; TCRdb keeps in-frame clones, though not all of them. The sample contains about 2,800 clones, about 70% of which appear only once. The sequenced sample consisted of ileal tissue. Receptors were obtained from an adult with Crohn's disease. The CDR3 runs from the conserved cysteine through the conserved F or W. Each record gives: D gene, clone size, J gene, V gene, CDR3 DNA, CDR3 protein. A D gene is named only where the DNA matches it firmly. Clone size appears in some rows only: once, few, many, or a class for an expanded clone.

D gene: TRBD1; clone size: few; J gene: TRBJ1-6; V gene: TRBV18; CDR3 DNA: TGTGCCAGCTCAACCGGGACAGGGTCAAGGTCACCCCTCCACTTT; CDR3 protein: CASSTGTGSRSPLHF
D gene: .; clone size: .; J gene: TRBJ2-7; V gene: TRBV7-9; CDR3 DNA: TGTGCCAGCAGCTTCGACAGTATTTACGAGCAGTACTTC; CDR3 protein: CASSFDSIYEQYF
D gene: TRBD1; clone size: .; J gene: TRBJ1-2; V gene: TRBV5-1; CDR3 DNA: TGCGCCAGCAGCTTGAATCTACAGGGGCCTGGCTACACCTTC; CDR3 protein: CASSLNLQGPGYTF
D gene: TRBD1; clone size: .; J gene: TRBJ1-1; V gene: TRBV19; CDR3 DNA: TGTGCCAGTAGTACCCGGGACAGGGGCGACACTGAAGCTTTCTTT; CDR3 protein: CASSTRDRGDTEAFF
D gene: .; clone size: .; J gene: TRBJ2-2; V gene: TRBV18; CDR3 DNA: TGTGCCAGCTCACCACCCCAGGGGCCGAACACCGGGGAGCTGTTTTTT; CDR3 protein: CASSPPQGPNTGELFF
D gene: .; clone size: .; J gene: TRBJ1-3; V gene: TRBV10-2; CDR3 DNA: TGCGCCAGCAGTGAGAGAGTCTTCTCTGGAAACACCATATATTTT; CDR3 protein: CASSERVFSGNTIYF
D gene: TRBD1; clone size: .; J gene: TRBJ2-6; V gene: TRBV10-2; CDR3 DNA: TGCGCCAGCAGTGAGAATTTTGGGACAGGGAGCTCTGGGGCCAACGTCCTGACTTTC; CDR3 protein: CASSENFGTGSSGANVLTF
D gene: TRBD2; clone size: .; J gene: TRBJ2-3; V gene: TRBV5-4; CDR3 DNA: TGTGCCAGCAGTTCGGGGGACACCGGGGTAGCGGGGACAGATACGCAGTATTTT; CDR3 protein: CASSSGDTGVAGTDTQYF
D gene: TRBD1; clone size: .; J gene: TRBJ2-3; V gene: TRBV30; CDR3 DNA: TGTGCCTGGGGCGCTTGGGGACAGGGTTCTGGAGCCACCAGCACAGATACGCAGTATTTT; CDR3 protein: CAWGAWGQGSGATSTDTQYF
D gene: TRBD2; clone size: .; J gene: TRBJ2-1; V gene: TRBV7-3; CDR3 DNA: TGTGCCAGCAGCCACCAGACGGGAGCGGGGAATCATCAGTTCTTC; CDR3 protein: CASSHQTGAGNHQFF
D gene: .; clone size: .; J gene: TRBJ1-6; V gene: TRBV5-1; CDR3 DNA: TGCGCCAGCAGCTTGGACGGGGAAAGCTGGGGTTCACCCCTCCACTTT; CDR3 protein: CASSLDGESWGSPLHF
D gene: .; clone size: .; J gene: TRBJ1-2; V gene: TRBV9; CDR3 DNA: TGTGCCAGCAGTTTGGACACTAACTATGGCTACACCTTC; CDR3 protein: CASSLDTNYGYTF
D gene: .; clone size: .; J gene: TRBJ1-1; V gene: TRBV4-3; CDR3 DNA: TGCGCCAGCAGCCAAGCGTACATGAACACTGAAGCTTTCTTT; CDR3 protein: CASSQAYMNTEAFF
D gene: TRBD2; clone size: .; J gene: TRBJ2-2; V gene: TRBV27; CDR3 DNA: TGTGCCAGCAGTTTATGGGCTAGCGGGGGGGCCGGGGAGCTGTTTTTT; CDR3 protein: CASSLWASGGAGELFF
D gene: .; clone size: .; J gene: TRBJ2-3; V gene: TRBV12-5; CDR3 DNA: TGTGCTAGTGGTGAATGGGCGTTGGATACGCAGTATTTT; CDR3 protein: CASGEWALDTQYF
D gene: TRBD1; clone size: .; J gene: TRBJ1-2; V gene: TRBV7-2; CDR3 DNA: TGTGCCAGCAGCTTAGGCCCGGACAGGGGGTCTGGCTACACCTTC; CDR3 protein: CASSLGPDRGSGYTF
D gene: TRBD1; clone size: .; J gene: TRBJ2-5; V gene: TRBV7-8; CDR3 DNA: TGTGCCAGTACCAGGGGGCGCGGAGAGACCCAGTACTTC; CDR3 protein: CASTRGRGETQYF
D gene: TRBD2; clone size: .; J gene: TRBJ2-1; V gene: TRBV5-6; CDR3 DNA: TGTGCCAGCAGCAGTACTAGCGGGGCGTACAATGAGCAGTTCTTC; CDR3 protein: CASSSTSGAYNEQFF
D gene: TRBD1; clone size: .; J gene: TRBJ2-5; V gene: TRBV7-8; CDR3 DNA: TGTGCCAGCAGCTTAGGACAGGGTAATGAAGAGACCCAGTACTTC; CDR3 protein: CASSLGQGNEETQYF
D gene: TRBD2; clone size: large; J gene: TRBJ2-7; V gene: TRBV7-9; CDR3 DNA: TGTGCCAGCAGCTCGTGGGAACGCGGCGGGGGGGAATCCTACGAGCAGTACTTC; CDR3 protein: CASSSWERGGGESYEQYF
D gene: TRBD1; clone size: .; J gene: TRBJ1-3; V gene: TRBV9; CDR3 DNA: TGTGCCAGCACGCGAGGACAGGGTGGGGGAAACACCATATATTTT; CDR3 protein: CASTRGQGGGNTIYF
D gene: TRBD1; clone size: .; J gene: TRBJ2-3; V gene: TRBV7-2; CDR3 DNA: TGTGCCAGCAGCTCTACAGGGGGAACCACAGATACGCAGTATTTT; CDR3 protein: CASSSTGGTTDTQYF
D gene: TRBD1; clone size: .; J gene: TRBJ1-6; V gene: TRBV5-1; CDR3 DNA: TGCGCCAGCAGCTCGGATCCGGGACAGGGAACTTCACCCCTCCACTTT; CDR3 protein: CASSSDPGQGTSPLHF
D gene: .; clone size: once; J gene: TRBJ1-1; V gene: TRBV27; CDR3 DNA: TGTGCCAGCAGCTTGTCCTTGAACACTGAAGCTTTCTTT; CDR3 protein: CASSLSLNTEAFF
D gene: TRBD1; clone size: .; J gene: TRBJ1-1; V gene: TRBV19; CDR3 DNA: TGTGCCAGTAGTATGCGGGGGGACAGTATTGAAGCTTTCTTT; CDR3 protein: CASSMRGDSIEAFF
D gene: .; clone size: .; J gene: TRBJ2-5; V gene: TRBV6-6; CDR3 DNA: TGTGCCAGCAGCCCAAAAGAGACCCAGTACTTC; CDR3 protein: CASSPKETQYF
D gene: TRBD2; clone size: .; J gene: TRBJ2-3; V gene: TRBV7-3; CDR3 DNA: TGTGCCAGCAGCTCCAGCGGGGGTAGCACAGATACGCAGTATTTT; CDR3 protein: CASSSSGGSTDTQYF
D gene: .; clone size: .; J gene: TRBJ1-1; V gene: TRBV6-7; CDR3 DNA: TGTGCCAGCAGTTGGATCAGGGGCGCGAACACTGAAGCTTTCTTT; CDR3 protein: CASSWIRGANTEAFF
D gene: TRBD1; clone size: .; J gene: TRBJ1-2; V gene: TRBV9; CDR3 DNA: TGTGCCAGCAGCGTAGGGGCAGGGGGCCCGTTTGGCTATGGCTACACCTTC; CDR3 protein: CASSVGAGGPFGYGYTF
D gene: TRBD2; clone size: .; J gene: TRBJ2-7; V gene: TRBV18; CDR3 DNA: TGTGCCAGCTCACCACAGATTAGCGGGGGGAGAACCTACGAGCAGTACTTC; CDR3 protein: CASSPQISGGRTYEQYF
D gene: TRBD1; clone size: .; J gene: TRBJ2-3; V gene: TRBV15; CDR3 DNA: TGTGCCACCAGCAGCGGGACAGGGGGCCCGACTAGCACAGATACGCAGTATTTT; CDR3 protein: CATSSGTGGPTSTDTQYF
D gene: .; clone size: .; J gene: TRBJ1-4; V gene: TRBV6-6; CDR3 DNA: TGTGCCAGCAGCCCAGACAGGGAAAAACTGTTTTTT; CDR3 protein: CASSPDREKLFF
D gene: .; clone size: once; J gene: TRBJ1-2; V gene: TRBV4-1; CDR3 DNA: TGCGCCAGCAGCCAGGATTCGACAGGACGTGGTGGCTACACCTTC; CDR3 protein: CASSQDSTGRGGYTF
D gene: .; clone size: .; J gene: TRBJ1-2; V gene: TRBV27; CDR3 DNA: TGTGCCAGCAGTTTACAGTCCCCGGCCGACAGGAACTATGGCTACACCTTC; CDR3 protein: CASSLQSPADRNYGYTF
D gene: .; clone size: few; J gene: TRBJ1-5; V gene: TRBV6-1; CDR3 DNA: TGTGCCAGCAGTGAGCACAGGGTATCCGGCAATCAGCCCCAGCATTTT; CDR3 protein: CASSEHRVSGNQPQHF
D gene: .; clone size: .; J gene: TRBJ2-7; V gene: TRBV11-1; CDR3 DNA: TGTGCCAGCAGCTCCAGGTTGGCCTACGAGCAGTACTTC; CDR3 protein: CASSSRLAYEQYF
D gene: .; clone size: .; J gene: TRBJ1-1; V gene: TRBV4-2; CDR3 DNA: TGTGCCAGCAGCCAAAACAGGGTCGAAGCTTTCTTT; CDR3 protein: CASSQNRVEAFF
D gene: TRBD2; clone size: .; J gene: TRBJ2-1; V gene: TRBV4-1; CDR3 DNA: TGCGCCAGCAGCCAAGCTAATCCCCAGGTTAGACTAGCGGAAAACAATGAGCAGTTCTTC; CDR3 protein: CASSQANPQVRLAENNEQFF
D gene: .; clone size: .; J gene: TRBJ2-5; V gene: TRBV4-1; CDR3 DNA: TGCGCCAGCAGCCAAGATTGGGGGCGCGGGGAGACCCAGTACTTC; CDR3 protein: CASSQDWGRGETQYF
D gene: .; clone size: .; J gene: TRBJ2-7; V gene: TRBV6-1; CDR3 DNA: TGTGCCAGCAGTGAAAGATACAGAGTTGGGGAGCAGTACTTC; CDR3 protein: CASSERYRVGEQYF